This TCR beta chain was found in a study of early stage breast cancer tumors. Study at large: Around 10-fold was the mean read coverage per sample.

Trimming shortened V by 1 base and J by 3 bases, and 15 bases separated the two germline ends. Germline CDR1 and CDR2: KGHSH and LQKENI. There are 16 residues in the CDR3. Profiling relied on immunoSEQ multiplex PCR, and the TCRdb table lists in-frame clones only, not all of them. The table includes tens of thousands of clones, about 78% detected once. With regard to this clone: Its antigen is not known.

Findings and limits, study-wide: Tumor and normal breast were distinguished via blood comparison in 14 of 16 patients.

The sequence was obtained from a person aged 45 to 59 with breast cancer. The rearrangement joins TRBV18 to TRBJ1-1, with D maybe TRBD1 (6 bases). Input material: blood. CDR3: CASSPRPGAWDTEAFF. CDR3 nucleotide sequence: TGTGCCAGCTCACCACGGCCAGGGGCTTGGGACACTGAAGCTTTCTTT.